Described below is a single T cell receptor (beta chain) sequence and its context. Which antigen it targets is not known. Base qualities are not provided; no much larger clone lies one nucleotide away. The Qiagen DNeasy kit was used to extract genomic DNA from unsorted PBMCs and from the negatively selected CD4+ and CD8+ fractions. TCR beta CDR3 regions were subjected to amplification by immunoSEQ multiplex PCR with primers that anneal to V and J segments. A synthetic immune receptor repertoire was used to minimize amplification bias, and any residual bias was removed computationally once sequencing was done. For the original study's pipeline: Custom Python scripts were used to quantify repertoire diversity as the Shannon entropy index. Unsorted, CD4+ and CD8+ repertoires were examined separately, except in combined analyses, for which CD4+ and CD8+ sequences were merged in silico. A clone counted as expanded when the clone's frequency after treatment rose at least 2-fold relative to C1D1, and clones undetected at baseline were given a pseudocount of 0.5. Singleton clones were defined as clones with 0 or 1 copy at C1D1, and non-singleton clones were defined as clones with 2 or more copies. Clones expanded in unsorted samples were assigned a CD4+, CD8+ or unknown annotation through matching of protein sequences in sorted samples from the same patient. Wilcoxon tests on paired samples were used to test diversity changes from C1D1 to C4D1. TCRdb's version of the immuneACCESS table is confined to in-frame rearrangements and falls short of the full clone set. An unresolved V gene accounts for under half of the shortfall where checked; the remainder is of unknown origin. The DNA was the basis for D and trimming; V, J and clone size are from that table. The sample table shows tens of thousands of clones, and more than 85% are seen once. 8% of the sample goes to the ten largest clones.

A distance of 9 bases separates the germline ends of V and J, which lose 0 bases and 4 bases respectively. The germline V gene provides CDR1 LGHNA and CDR2 YSLEER. From the cysteine up to the phenylalanine, the CDR3 has a length of 15 residues. Left in the record is the CDR3 DNA by itself, 45 bases read in frame from the first base. The label giving this sample's time point can be read as: cycle 1 day 1 (C1D1), immediately before nivolumab initiation. Every trial patient had relapsed after autologous stem cell transplantation, and cohorts A, B and C differed in prior brentuximab vedotin exposure. The trial cohort comprised fewer than 65 patients with relapsed/refractory classical Hodgkin lymphoma whose best overall responses were complete response, partial response or progressive disease. Single-agent nivolumab was administered to trial patients in the multi-cohort phase II CheckMate 205 trial. An independent review committee assessed best overall response by applying the 2007 International Working Group response criteria. Trial PBMCs were collected just before the start of nivolumab (C1D1) and during therapy at cycle 2 day 1 and cycle 4 day 1. Peripheral blood was collected in 8 mL Vacutainer Cell Preparation Tubes, from which PBMCs were isolated by centrifugation and then cryopreserved.

The entry originates in a study of PD-1 blockade in classical Hodgkin lymphoma (dated by TCRdb to the early 2020s). Some background on the complete study: Nivolumab dosing was 3 mg/kg intravenously every 2 weeks, continuing until either disease progression or unacceptable toxicity. To define a peripheral blood immune signature of response to PD-1 blockade in classical Hodgkin lymphoma, the study combined TCR beta sequencing with CyTOF. Broader findings and caveats from the paper: The study covered only a single clinical trial cohort, and the causes of the repertoire differences, possibly disease activity or prior therapy, were still not defined. Diversity was lower in patients who began nivolumab less than 1 year after ASCT, so these patients were left out of later analyses to avoid confounding by immune reconstitution. Baseline TCR diversity was reported as lower in newly diagnosed patients than in healthy donors, and lower still in relapsed/refractory patients. A significant rise by C4D1 was seen in CD4+ but not CD8+ TCR diversity (p=0.0027 vs p=0.16), with the rise being most apparent in complete responders (p=0.02). Trial patients with a complete response had baseline diversity similar to that of newly diagnosed patients, while partial responders and progressors had significantly lower diversity.

The V and J genes are TRBV4-3 and TRBJ2-2, with TRBD2 as a weak D call on 6 bases. The starting material was peripheral blood mononuclear cells (PBMCs), obtained at baseline. This TCR was recovered from a human donor with classical Hodgkin lymphoma. The nucleotide sequence reads TGCGCCAGCAGCCAAGATGGAGGGTTCACCGGGGAGCTGTTTTTT. Its protein reads: CASSQDGGFTGELFF.